This TCR beta chain emerged from a study of blood T cell repertoires in COVID-19. Across the study: Acute-phase and convalescent COVID-19 samples originated in the United States, Italy and Spain. PBMCs, B-cell-depleted T cells, or T cells were the source of the cDNA or gDNA that made up the material.

CDR3 length: 14 residues. V was pared by 1 base and J by 0 bases, with 0 bases of the junction left unmatched. In germline, CDR1 is KGHSH, CDR2 LQKENI. Per the original data handling: Amplification with reference gene primers provided the estimates of nucleated cell counts. Clones were read by immunoSEQ multiplex PCR, and TCRdb kept only the in-frame ones, dropping some. That table is the source of V, J and clone size, and D and trimming were worked out from the DNA. The sample lists about 440,000 clones, around 88% seen once, with around an eighth in the top ten. Patients from Seattle were sampled longitudinally, starting during active infection.

The chain couples TRBV18 to TRBJ2-7; 7 nucleotides match TRBD2. The source of this sequence is a woman between 45 and 60 years old with COVID-19, enrolled during active disease. Material: peripheral blood. The CDR3 bases are TGTGCCAGCTCACCACGGGAGGGCTCCTACGAGCAGTACTTC. This sequence encodes CASSPREGSYEQYF.